This TCR beta chain derives from a study of early T cells in non-severe SARS-CoV-2 infection. The V end was cut by 8 bases, the J end by 0 bases, with 13 bases between. The CDR3 runs 14 residues. Per germline, CDR1 SEHNR and CDR2 FQNEAQ (reference sequence). TCRdb ran MiXCR on the 5' RACE reads and lists one entry per CDR3 protein. Here the sample spans 30,000 to 35,000 distinct CDR3 sequences, 6% to 8.5% being singletons. Overall study findings and caveats: CD4 and private specificities were missed by VDJdb matching, which favored anti-spike CD8 responses.

A word on this clonotype: The antigen is undetermined.

What was sequenced was whole blood. This TCR derives from an adult who was a healthcare worker with PCR-confirmed SARS-CoV-2 infection or an uninfected control (not recorded which). V usage is TRBV7-9 and J usage is TRBJ2-5, with D perhaps TRBD2 (5 bases). CDR3 DNA sequence: TGTGCCAGCCAGCGGCCTCCTAACCAAGAGACCCAGTACTTC. Translated: CASQRPPNQETQYF.